This record looks at one TCR beta chain sequence and its context. The data were taken from a study of cytomegalovirus exposure and HLA in healthy donors. The assay was immunoSEQ multiplex PCR, and TCRdb's table has in-frame clones only and misses some. This table holds 260,000 or so clones, around 87% found once. The germline gives CDR1 SGHNT, CDR2 YENEEA. The CDR3 spans 15 residues. J lost 3 bases, V lost 5 bases, and 5 bases had no gene match. The specimen was PBMCs. The receptor was derived from a woman younger than 35 in good health and CMV-seronegative. The V and J genes are TRBV11-3 and TRBJ2-1; 9 bases fit TRBD2. Written as DNA, the CDR3 is TGTGCCAGCAGCGTGGGACTAGCCCTCTACAATGAGCAGTTCTTC. Amino acid sequence: CASSVGLALYNEQFF.